The present TCR beta chain was sequenced within a study of shared clonotypes between healthy human individuals. V lost 6 bases and J lost 8; bases outside the gene matches: 7. In germline, CDR1 is SGDLS, CDR2 YYNGEE. CDR3 length: 15 amino acids. Using immunoSEQ multiplex PCR, the repertoire was profiled, and TCRdb retains in-frame clones only, with some absent. The data show some 600,000 clones, approximately 96% seen once. Terminally differentiated effector memory CD45RA+ cells were left out of the naive CD8 fraction, which was CD45RO-negative and positively selected for CCR7. This TCR was recovered from a woman in her thirties in good health. The chain carries TRBV9 and TRBJ2-2, with 13 bases lining up with TRBD2. Sequences were obtained from naive CD8+ T cells sorted from blood. The CDR3 here is CASNPGTSGAGELFF. The CDR3 bases are TGTGCCAGCAACCCCGGGACTAGCGGGGCTGGGGAGCTGTTTTTT.